These 9 T cell receptor beta chains were all obtained from the same sample, sequenced in a study of shared clonotypes between healthy human individuals. Terminally differentiated effector memory CD45RA+ cells were excluded from the naive CD8 cells, which were CD45RO-negative and positively selected for CCR7. Repertoires were generated with immunoSEQ multiplex PCR, while TCRdb's copy carries only in-frame clones and drops some. Of fewer than 700,000 clones listed, approximately 96% were seen once; the top ten hold approximately 0.11%. The source material was naive CD8+ T cells sorted from blood. The receptors were sampled from a woman between 25 and 40 years old in good health.

The gene calls are TRBV13 and TRBJ2-1; D might be TRBD2 (5 bases). Deletions cut 4 bases from V and 4 bases from J, with 14 bases between. The germline V gene encodes CDR1 PRHDT and CDR2 FYEKMQ (reference sequence). This CDR3 is 15 amino acids long. CDR3 sequence (DNA): TGTGCCAGCAGCTACCACTATCGGGGATACAATGAGCAGTTCTTC. This codes for CASSYHYRGYNEQFF.

The chain recombines TRBV28 with TRBJ2-5, with D maybe TRBD2 (6 bases). Germline CDR1 reads MDHEN; CDR2 reads SYDVKM. CDR3 length: 13 residues. Trimming pared 3 bases from V and 4 bases from J, leaving 9 bases between. CDR3 DNA: TGTGCCAGCAGTTTCTCGGAGGGAGAGACCCAGTACTTC. Its protein product is CASSFSEGETQYF.

The chain recombines TRBV5-1 with TRBJ1-4; 10 bases align to TRBD1. CDR1 is SGHRS and CDR2 is YFSETQ in the germline V gene. This CDR3 comprises 15 residues. V shed 4 bases, J shed 5 bases, and the junction held 5 bases outside the gene matches. For the CDR3, the DNA is TGCGCCAGCAGCCCCGGGACAGGGGCGAATGAAAAACTGTTTTTT. It is translated as CASSPGTGANEKLFF.

On this clone itself: The same CDR3 is also encoded by other DNA sequences in this sample. The chain links TRBV7-9 to TRBJ2-2, with D uncertain. Per the germline V gene, CDR1 is SEHNR and CDR2 is FQNEAQ (reference sequence). The CDR3 loop spans 12 amino acids. V was pared by 3 bases and J by 6 bases, with 5 bases between. This CDR3 is CASSLAAGELFF. Written as DNA, the CDR3 is TGTGCCAGCAGCTTGGCTGCCGGGGAGCTGTTTTTT.

The V call is TRBV7-6, the J call TRBJ2-3; 10 bases align to TRBD2. From germline, CDR1 is SGHVS and CDR2 FNYEAQ. Trimming at V came to 5 bases and at J to 6 bases, leaving 5 bases not matched to a gene. The CDR3 has 14 amino acids. CDR3 residues: CASSGAGGTDTQYF. The DNA for the CDR3 is TGTGCCAGCAGCGGAGCGGGAGGGACGGATACGCAGTATTTT.

This clone appeared a single time. The chain combines TRBV2 with TRBJ1-1, with D unclear. Between the trimmed V and J ends, which lost 6 bases and 0 bases, there was a span of 11 bases. The CDR3 covers 14 residues. The germline CDR1 and CDR2 sequences are SNHLY and FYNNEI. CDR3 sequence (DNA): TGTGCCAGCAGCGATGGACTGCTGAACACTGAAGCTTTCTTT. It translates to CASSDGLLNTEAFF.

This clone was observed a single time. V is TRBV27 and J is TRBJ2-7; 10 positions agree with TRBD1. The trim removed 2 bases at V and 4 bases at J, leaving 8 bases unmatched. Germline V CDR1 and CDR2: MNHEY, SMNVEV (reference sequence). This CDR3 has 16 amino acids. DNA of the CDR3: TGTGCCAGCAGTTTAGCAGGGACAGGGGTTAGGTACGAGCAGTACTTC. Its protein is CASSLAGTGVRYEQYF.

The J gene is TRBJ1-5, the V gene TRBV21-1. TRBV21-1 is deemed a pseudogene. The CDR3 spans 16 residues. The CDR3 here is CASSKVGSSSNQPQHF. The CDR3 DNA reads as TGTGCCAGCAGCAAAGTGGGGAGCTCCAGCAATCAGCCCCAGCATTTT.

The chain uses TRBV6-7 and TRBJ2-7; 9 bases fit TRBD2. TRBV6-7 is annotated as an ORF whose role is uncertain. Trimming cost V 2 bases and J 7 bases; bases outside gene matches: 15. The CDR3 length is 17 residues. CDR3 residues: CASSYAGGQEVYVEQYF. The CDR3 DNA sequence: TGTGCCAGCAGTTACGCGGGGGGGCAAGAGGTCTACGTAGAGCAGTACTTC.